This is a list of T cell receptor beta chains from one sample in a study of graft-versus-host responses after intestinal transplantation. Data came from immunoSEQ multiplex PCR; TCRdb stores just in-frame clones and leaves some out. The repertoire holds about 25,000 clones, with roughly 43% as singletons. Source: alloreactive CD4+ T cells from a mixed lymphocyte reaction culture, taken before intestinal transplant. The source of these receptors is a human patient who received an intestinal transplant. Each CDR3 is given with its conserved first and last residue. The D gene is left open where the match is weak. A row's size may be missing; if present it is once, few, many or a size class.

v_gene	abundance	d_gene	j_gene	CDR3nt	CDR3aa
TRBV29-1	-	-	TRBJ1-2	TGCAGCGTTCTGTGGGCACTTTCCTACACCTTC	CSVLWALSYTF
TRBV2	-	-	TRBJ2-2	TGTGCCAGCAGCCCGGACAGCGGGGAGCTGTTTTTT	CASSPDSGELFF
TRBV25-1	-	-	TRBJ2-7	TGTGCCAGCAGTGAATCCCTGCCAGGGGCCCGTGCGCAGTACTTC	CASSESLPGARAQYF
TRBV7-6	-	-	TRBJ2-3	TGTGCCAGCAGTGTTATGGGCGGGGCTTTCACAGATACGCAGTATTTT	CASSVMGGAFTDTQYF
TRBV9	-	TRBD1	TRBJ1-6	TGTGCCAGCAGCCGAGGAACCGGACAGGGTGAAAATTCACCCCTCCACTTT	CASSRGTGQGENSPLHF
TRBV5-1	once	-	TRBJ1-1	TGCGCCAGCAGCTTGGAAGGGGCTTGGAACACTGAAGCTTTCTTT	CASSLEGAWNTEAFF
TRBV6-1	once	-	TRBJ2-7	TGTGCCAGCGGGCGCGACGTAGCCTACGAGCAGTACTTC	CASGRDVAYEQYF
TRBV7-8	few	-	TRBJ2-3	TGTGCCAGCAGCTTAGCGAGTTCGGGTACGCAGTATTTT	CASSLASSGTQYF
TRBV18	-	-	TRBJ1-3	TGTGCCAGCTCACCGGTGGGGGCGGCAGCCTCTGGAAACACCATATATTTT	CASSPVGAAASGNTIYF
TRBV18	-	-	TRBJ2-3	TGTGCCAGCTCACCACCTTCACTAGCAGCAGATACGCAGTATTTT	CASSPPSLAADTQYF
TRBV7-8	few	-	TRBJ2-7	TGTGCCAGCAGCTTAGCTTCCAGATACGAGCAGTACTTC	CASSLASRYEQYF
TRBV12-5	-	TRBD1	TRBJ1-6	TGTGCTAGTGGTTTTGGTCGAGGACAGGGGGCTTCACCCCCCCACTTT	CASGFGRGQGASPPHF
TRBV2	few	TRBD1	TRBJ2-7	TGTGCCAGCAGCGGACAGGGTATCGACGAGCAGTACTTC	CASSGQGIDEQYF
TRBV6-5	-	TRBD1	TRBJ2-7	TGTGCCAGCAGTAATTACTTGACAGGGGTGAGCGAGCAGTACTTC	CASSNYLTGVSEQYF
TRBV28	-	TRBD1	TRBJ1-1	TGTGCCAGCAGCCCATTAATCACCGGGACAGCACGCTTTGAAGCTTTCTTT	CASSPLITGTARFEAFF
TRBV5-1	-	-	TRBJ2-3	TGCGCCAGCAGCCCATTAGGGCGGGGAGATACGCAGTATTTT	CASSPLGRGDTQYF
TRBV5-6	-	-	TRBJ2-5	TGTGCCAGCAGCCTGCCATCTGCGAAGACCCAGTACTTC	CASSLPSAKTQYF
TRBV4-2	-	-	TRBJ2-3	TGTGCCAGCAGCCAAGTAGGGGAGGCAGGGCTACATACGCAGTATTTT	CASSQVGEAGLHTQYF
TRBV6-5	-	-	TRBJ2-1	TGTGCCAGCAGTTACTCGAGGGGGGGAGATGAGCAGTTCTTC	CASSYSRGGDEQFF
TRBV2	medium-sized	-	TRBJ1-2	TGTGCCAGCAGTGGGGGGGGCGGGCATCCTAACTATGGCTACACCTTC	CASSGGGGHPNYGYTF
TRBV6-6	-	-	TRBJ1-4	TGTGCCAGCATCCCAACCGCCGGGAATGAAAAACTGTTTTTT	CASIPTAGNEKLFF
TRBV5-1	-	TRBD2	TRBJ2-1	TGCGCCAGCAGCCCGGGGGGGGGCTACAATGAGCAGTTCTTC	CASSPGGGYNEQFF
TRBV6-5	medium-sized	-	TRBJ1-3	TGTGCCACAAACAGGGGAAACACCATATATTTT	CATNRGNTIYF
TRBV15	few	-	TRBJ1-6	TGTGCCACCAGCAGAGAACCAGGGAGGGTGCCCCTCCACTTT	CATSREPGRVPLHF
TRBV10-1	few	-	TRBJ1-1	TGCGCCAGCAGTCCACGTACAGGGAACACTGAAGCTTTCTTT	CASSPRTGNTEAFF
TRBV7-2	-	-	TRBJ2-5	TGTGCCAGCAGCTTAGTGGGGAGGGAGACCCAGTACTTC	CASSLVGRETQYF
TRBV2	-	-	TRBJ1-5	TGTGCAGTTACGCGAGATAGCAATCAGCCCCAGCATTTT	CAVTRDSNQPQHF
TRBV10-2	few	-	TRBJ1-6	TGCGCCAGCATGGATGGCGGTAATTCACCCCTCCACTTT	CASMDGGNSPLHF
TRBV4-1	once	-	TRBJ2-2	TGCGCCAGCAGCCAAGCCTCCACGCGTACCGGGGAGCTGTTTTTT	CASSQASTRTGELFF
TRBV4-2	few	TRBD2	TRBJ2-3	TGTGCCAGCAGCCTAAAACCTGGACTAGCGGAGACACACACAGATACGCAGTATTTT	CASSLKPGLAETHTDTQYF
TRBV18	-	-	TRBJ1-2	TGTGCCAGCTCACCGGCTGCAGGGCCATCGGGCTACACCTTC	CASSPAAGPSGYTF
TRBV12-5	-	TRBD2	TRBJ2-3	TGTGCTAGTGGTCTAGCGGGCACAGATACGCAGTATTTT	CASGLAGTDTQYF
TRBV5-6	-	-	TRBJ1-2	TGTGCCAGCAGCTTGGGTACAGGGAACGCTAACTATGGCTACACCTTC	CASSLGTGNANYGYTF
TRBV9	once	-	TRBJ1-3	TGTGCCAGCAGCTCCCAACAGGGTTTACGTAACACCATATATTTT	CASSSQQGLRNTIYF
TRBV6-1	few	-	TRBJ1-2	TGTGCCAGCAGTGGACAGGTTGGGTATGGCTACACCTTC	CASSGQVGYGYTF
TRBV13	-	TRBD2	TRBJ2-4	TGTGCCAGCAGCTTAAGTTGGAGCCTAGCGGGGACCCGAGCGGGGGCCAAAAACATTCAGTACTTC	CASSLSWSLAGTRAGAKNIQYF
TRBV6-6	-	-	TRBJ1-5	TGTGCCAGCAGTTATCTGGGCCAGCCCCAGCATTTT	CASSYLGQPQHF
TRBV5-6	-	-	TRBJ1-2	TGTGCCAGCAGCTTGGTCGCAGGGTTGTATGGCTACACCTTC	CASSLVAGLYGYTF
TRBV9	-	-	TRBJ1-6	TGTGCCAGCAGCGTAGGAGTGGGGGGGCCCAATTCACCCCTCCACTTT	CASSVGVGGPNSPLHF
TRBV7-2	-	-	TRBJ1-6	TGTGCCAGCAGCTTAGTATTCCTCGGGGGATCGAATTCACCCCTCCACTTT	CASSLVFLGGSNSPLHF
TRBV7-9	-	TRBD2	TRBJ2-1	TGTGCCAGCAGCGCGGAACTAGCGGGAGGCAGGAAGTTCTTC	CASSAELAGGRKFF
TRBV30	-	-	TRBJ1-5	TGTGCCTGGACCCATGGGCACAATCAGCCCCAGCATTTT	CAWTHGHNQPQHF
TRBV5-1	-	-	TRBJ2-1	TGCGCCAGCAGCTTGTTAACGGGTGCACCACGCAATGAGCAGTTCTTC	CASSLLTGAPRNEQFF
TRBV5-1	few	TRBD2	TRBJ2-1	TGCGCCAGCAGCAAAGGACTAGCGGGGGTCTACCAATACAATGAGCAGTTCTTC	CASSKGLAGVYQYNEQFF
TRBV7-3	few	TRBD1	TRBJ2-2	TGTGCCAGCAGCCCGACAGGGGACACCGGGGAGCTGTTTTTT	CASSPTGDTGELFF
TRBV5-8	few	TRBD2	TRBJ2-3	TGTGCCAGCAGCTCCGCGGGACTAGCGGGGGCAGATACGCAGTATTTT	CASSSAGLAGADTQYF
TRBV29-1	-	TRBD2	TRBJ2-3	TGCAGCGTCGTCCACGTGACTAGCGGTCCGCAGTATTTT	CSVVHVTSGPQYF
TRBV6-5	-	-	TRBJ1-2	TGTGCCAGCTCCTACTACGGGGTCCCGGATGGCTACACCTTC	CASSYYGVPDGYTF
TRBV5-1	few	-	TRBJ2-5	TGCGCCAGCAGCTTGATTAGGGAGGTATGGGAGACCCAGTACTTC	CASSLIREVWETQYF
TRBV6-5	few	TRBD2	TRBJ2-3	TGTGCCAGCACCCCCGGGGGGGGCTGCGCAGATACGCAGTATTTT	CASTPGGGCADTQYF